This record looks at one TCR beta chain sequence and its context. The germline V and J ends were trimmed by 4 bases and 0 bases, with 9 bases remaining between them. From germline, CDR1 is SGHRS and CDR2 YFSETQ. CDR3 length equals 14 residues. Data came from immunoSEQ multiplex PCR; TCRdb stores just in-frame clones and leaves some out. The repertoire holds approximately 79,000 clones, with around 96% as singletons. The data are from a study of technical replicates of blood from a few donors. V usage is TRBV5-1 and J usage is TRBJ2-3; perhaps TRBD1 as D (6 bases). Sequencing input: T cells isolated from PBMCs. This sequence originates from a human donor in good health. CDR3: CASSRTVSTDTQYF. CDR3 sequence (DNA): TGCGCCAGCAGCCGGACAGTAAGCACAGATACGCAGTATTTT.